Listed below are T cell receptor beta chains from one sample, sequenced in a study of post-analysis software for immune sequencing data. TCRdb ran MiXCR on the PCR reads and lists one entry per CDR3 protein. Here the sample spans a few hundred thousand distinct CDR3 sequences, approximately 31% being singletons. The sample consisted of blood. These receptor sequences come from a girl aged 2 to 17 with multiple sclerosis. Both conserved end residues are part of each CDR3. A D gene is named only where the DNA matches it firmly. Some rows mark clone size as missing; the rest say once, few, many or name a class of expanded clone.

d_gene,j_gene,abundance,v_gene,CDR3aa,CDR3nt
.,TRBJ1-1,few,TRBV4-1,CASSQASSGAEAFF,TGCGCCAGCAGCCAAGCTAGTTCCGGGGCTGAAGCTTTCTTT
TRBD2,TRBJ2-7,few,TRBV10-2,CASSARLAGEEQYF,TGCGCCAGCAGTGCCAGGTTGGCGGGGGAAGAGCAGTACTTC
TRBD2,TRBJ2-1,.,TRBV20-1,CSARGLAGGFSSYNEQFF,TGCAGTGCTAGGGGACTAGCGGGGGGCTTTAGCTCCTACAATGAGCAGTTCTTC
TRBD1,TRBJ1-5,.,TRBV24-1,CATSDSGQGAGQPQHF,TGTGCCACCAGTGATTCGGGACAGGGGGCCGGACAGCCCCAGCATTTT
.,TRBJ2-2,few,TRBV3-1,CASSQGGSKNTGELFF,TGTGCCAGCAGCCAAGGAGGGTCGAAGAACACCGGGGAGCTGTTTTTT
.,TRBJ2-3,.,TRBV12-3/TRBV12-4,CASSSGVVGTDTQYF,TGTGCCAGCAGTTCTGGGGTAGTAGGCACAGATACGCAGTATTTT
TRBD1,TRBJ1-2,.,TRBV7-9,CASSLATGTNYGYTF,TGTGCCAGCAGCTTAGCGACAGGGACCAACTATGGCTACACCTTC
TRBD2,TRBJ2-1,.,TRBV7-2,CASRYRLAGTNEQFF,TGTGCCAGCAGGTACCGACTAGCGGGGACGAATGAGCAGTTCTTC
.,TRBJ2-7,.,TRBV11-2,CASSQTGLPRGYEQYF,TGTGCCAGCAGCCAAACCGGGCTCCCCAGAGGCTACGAGCAGTACTTC
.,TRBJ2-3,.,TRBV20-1,CGASEGLPRPTDTQYF,TGCGGTGCTAGCGAAGGACTCCCCCGTCCCACAGATACGCAGTATTTT
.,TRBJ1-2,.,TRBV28,CASSLRDNNYGYTF,TGTGCCAGCAGTTTACGGGACAATAACTATGGCTACACCTTC
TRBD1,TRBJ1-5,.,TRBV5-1,CASSLDWTGGNQPQHF,TGCGCCAGCAGCTTGGATTGGACAGGGGGTAATCAGCCCCAGCATTTT
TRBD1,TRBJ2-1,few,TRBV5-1,CASSSTGGYYNEQFF,TGCGCCAGCAGCTCAACAGGGGGGTACTACAATGAGCAGTTCTTC
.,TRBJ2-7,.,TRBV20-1,CSARRPPVCEQYF,TGCAGTGCTAGACGTCCTCCCGTTTGCGAGCAGTACTTC
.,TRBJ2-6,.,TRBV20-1,CSASEPAGANVLTF,TGCAGTGCTAGTGAGCCGGCTGGGGCCAACGTCCTGACTTTC
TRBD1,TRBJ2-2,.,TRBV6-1,CASSWTSQGDTGELFF,TGTGCCAGCAGCTGGACGTCTCAGGGGGACACCGGGGAGCTGTTTTTT
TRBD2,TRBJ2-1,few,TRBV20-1,CSANSGGSYTEQFF,TGCAGTGCTAATAGCGGGGGGTCCTACACTGAGCAGTTCTTC
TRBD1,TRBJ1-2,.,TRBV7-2,CASSTRQGQGYTF,TGTGCCAGCAGCACCCGACAGGGACAGGGCTACACCTTC
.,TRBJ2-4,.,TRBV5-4,CASSPEGGRRIQYF,TGTGCCAGCAGCCCGGAGGGGGGAAGGAGGATTCAGTACTTC
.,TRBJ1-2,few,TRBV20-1,CSARPWREEGYGYTF,TGCAGTGCTAGACCATGGCGAGAGGAAGGCTATGGCTACACCTTC
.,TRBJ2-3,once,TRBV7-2,CASTLWERKDTQYF,TGTGCCAGCACCCTGTGGGAGCGAAAGGATACGCAGTATTTT
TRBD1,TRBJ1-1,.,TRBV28,CASRPTQGTYTEAFF,TGTGCCAGCAGGCCCACACAGGGGACTTACACTGAAGCTTTCTTT
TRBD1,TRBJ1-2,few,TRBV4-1,CASSERTGSPYSGYTF,TGCGCCAGCAGCGAACGGACAGGGTCACCCTACAGTGGCTACACCTTC